The 8 T cell receptor beta chains listed next were all sequenced from one sample in a study of CD8 T cells in Susac syndrome. The RNA, about 0.5 to 1 ug, was put through reverse transcription using random hexamers. TCRdb fed the immunoSEQ multiplex PCR reads into MiXCR, producing one record per CDR3 protein. The table shows some 200,000 distinct CDR3 sequences, with about 95% occurring only once. Sequencing was carried out using CD4+ T cells from PBMCs. Source of these receptors: a human donor in good health.

V and J are TRBV29-1 and TRBJ2-1, with 8 bases lining up with TRBD2. There are 14 residues in the CDR3. Germline CDR1 and CDR2: SQVTM and ANQGSEA. The ends lost 8 bases at V and 0 bases at J; junction bases unmatched: 6. CDR3 loop: CSIVAGSSYNEQFF. In DNA form, the CDR3 reads TGCAGCATAGTAGCGGGAAGCTCCTACAATGAGCAGTTCTTC.

The chain recombines TRBV28 with TRBJ2-6, with a possible D match to TRBD1 (6 bases). CDR3 size: 13 residues. V was trimmed by 4 bases and J by 13 bases, leaving 14 bases between them. Germline V CDR1 and CDR2: MDHEN, SYDVKM. In DNA form, the CDR3 reads TGTGCCAGCAGTTATTCGGACAGAGGGGTCCTGACTTTC. Its protein is CASSYSDRGVLTF.

J is TRBJ2-1 and V is TRBV20-1; unclear D gene. Germline CDR1 DFQATT, CDR2 SNEGSKA (reference sequence). This CDR3 spans 12 amino acids. Trimming took 3 bases from V and 9 from J, leaving 12 bases between them. The CDR3 DNA follows: TGCAGTGCTAGGGTGGATACTGCTGAGCAGTTCTTC. Protein product: CSARVDTAEQFF.

In this sample, this clonotype turned up once. This CDR3 fails to terminate in the conserved phenylalanine or tryptophan, so it likely reflects a read error. It is unclear where the CDR3 begins or ends on the DNA, so no DNA is shown, and the CDR3 is as TCRdb lists it. V is TRBV30 and J is TRBJ1-1; the tabulated D call, TRBD1, remains unverified against the DNA. CDR1 GTSNPN and CDR2 SVGIG come from the germline V gene (reference sequence). The CDR3 extends over 11 residues, inclusive of both ends. This CDR3 is CAFRDALIGLI.

The chain employs TRBV29-1 and TRBJ2-7; 9 bases match TRBD1. The CDR3 runs to 13 residues. In germline, CDR1 is SQVTM, CDR2 ANQGSEA. V shed 6 bases and J 1 base; nucleotides not matched to a gene: 4. The CDR3 spells CSVVGQGSYEQYF. For the CDR3, the DNA is TGCAGCGTAGTGGGACAGGGATCCTACGAGCAGTACTTC.

J is TRBJ2-3 and V is TRBV29-1, with unresolved D. The CDR3 sequence is 15 residues long. Trimming took off 1 base at V and 4 bases at J, with 15 bases between the two ends. The germline CDR1 and CDR2 sequences are SQVTM and ANQGSEA. The CDR3 reads CSVEGPSDGADTQYF. The CDR3 DNA follows: TGCAGCGTTGAAGGGCCCAGCGATGGCGCAGATACGCAGTATTTT.

The J gene is TRBJ2-7, the V gene TRBV24-1, with unresolved D. CDR1 is KGHDR, CDR2 SFDVKD, per germline. The CDR3 totals 13 residues. V was clipped by 4 bases and J by 2 bases, with 8 bases between them. The CDR3, as DNA: TGTGCCACCAGTGACCCCGTTACCTACGAGCAGTACTTC. Its protein is CATSDPVTYEQYF.

This clonotype was seen once. The rearrangement uses TRBV29-1 and TRBJ2-3; 9 bases fit TRBD1. J lost 4 bases, V lost 7 bases, and 6 bases had no gene match. Germline CDR1 SQVTM, CDR2 ANQGSEA. CDR3 size: 13 residues. The CDR3 loop reads CSARTGVPDTQYF. CDR3 sequence (DNA): TGCAGCGCCAGGACAGGGGTTCCAGATACGCAGTATTTT.